The source of this T cell receptor beta chain is a study of shared clonotypes between healthy human individuals. Points from the study as a whole: Incomplete sequencing of sorted subsets was indicated by rarefaction despite large depth.

Sequenced by immunoSEQ multiplex PCR; TCRdb stores in-frame clones only, minus some. Among hundreds of thousands of clones, about three quarters were seen once, and the ten largest hold 1.8%. The germline V gene encodes CDR1 SNHLY and CDR2 FYNNEI. The CDR3 has 13 residues. Trimming removed 7 bases from V and 4 bases from J, with 11 bases in between. On this clone: The antigen is not known.

The chain joins TRBV2 to TRBJ2-1; D not resolved. The receptor's source is a woman in her 30s in good health. Sequenced material: memory CD4+ T cells sorted from blood. The sample's subset: CD45RA-negative fraction. Here the CDR3 DNA reads TGTGCCAGCACGAGGACCGATTACAATGAGCAGTTCTTC. The encoded protein is CASTRTDYNEQFF. Full variable domain (remainder filled in from reference TRBV2 and TRBJ2-1): EPEVTQTPSHQVTQMGQEVILRCVPISNHLYFYWYRQILGQKVEFLVSFYNNEISEKSEIFDDQFSVERPDGSNFTLKIRSTKLEDSAMYFCASTRTDYNEQFFGPGTRLTVL.